This T cell receptor beta chain was sequenced for a study of T-cell reconstitution after alpha-beta-depleted transplantation in children. This sample's TCRbeta library carried unique molecular identifier barcodes. TCRdb recomputed calls from the PCR reads with MiXCR, one row per CDR3 protein. The sample consists of 600,000 to 700,000 distinct CDR3 sequences, roughly 15% of them appearing once. This clonotype was recorded many times. The source is a human donor who donated a stem cell graft to a child with acute myeloid leukemia. Sequenced material: PBMCs from the stem cell graft donor, taken from the stem cell graft.

The CDR3 DNA reads TGTGCCAGCAGTGACCAGACTATCCTCTCCTACAATGAGCAGTTCTTC. Its translation is CASSDQTILSYNEQFF. The gene calls are TRBV6-4 and TRBJ2-1, with D perhaps matching TRBD2 (5 bases). The length of the CDR3 is 16 residues. The germline V gene has CDR1 MRHNA and CDR2 SNTAGT. V was pared by 2 bases and J by 0 bases, with 11 bases between.